This TCR beta chain was obtained from a study of blood T cell repertoires in COVID-19. Study as a whole: T cells, B-cell-depleted T cells, or PBMCs supplied cDNA or gDNA.

J lost 3 bases, V lost 3 bases, and 5 bases had no gene match. The CDR3 covers 15 residues. Per germline, CDR1 SEHNR and CDR2 FQNEAQ (reference sequence). Methods used by the authors: It was from reference gene primer amplification that nucleated cell counts were estimated. Produced via immunoSEQ multiplex PCR; TCRdb's table is partial and in-frame only. From that table come the V and J calls and clone size; the DNA was used to work out D and trimming. The data hold about 190,000 clones, with approximately 90% observed a single time. This receptor was identified in a man between 70 and 80 years old with active or convalescent COVID-19. What was sequenced was peripheral blood. The chain combines TRBV7-9 with TRBJ2-4; 7 positions match TRBD2. The CDR3 coding sequence is TGTGCCAGCAGCTTGGGGGGGATTCTCAAAAACATTCAGTACTTC. This codes for CASSLGGILKNIQYF.